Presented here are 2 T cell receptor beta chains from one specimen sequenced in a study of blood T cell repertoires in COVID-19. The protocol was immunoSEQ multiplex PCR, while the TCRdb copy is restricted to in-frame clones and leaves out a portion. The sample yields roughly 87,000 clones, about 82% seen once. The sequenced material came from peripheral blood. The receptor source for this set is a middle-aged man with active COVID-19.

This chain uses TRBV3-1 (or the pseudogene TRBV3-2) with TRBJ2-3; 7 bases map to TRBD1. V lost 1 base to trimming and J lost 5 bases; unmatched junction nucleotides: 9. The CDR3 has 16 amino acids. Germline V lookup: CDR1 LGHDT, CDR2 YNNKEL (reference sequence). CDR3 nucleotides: TGTGCCAGCAGCCAAGTCATCCAGGGGGTCGGAGATACGCAGTATTTT. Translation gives CASSQVIQGVGDTQYF.

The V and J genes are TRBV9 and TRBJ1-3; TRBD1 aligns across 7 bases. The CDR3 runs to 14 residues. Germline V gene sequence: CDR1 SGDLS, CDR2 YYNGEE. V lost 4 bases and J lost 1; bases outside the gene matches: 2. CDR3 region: CASSQGGSGNTIYF. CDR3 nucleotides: TGTGCCAGCAGCCAGGGGGGATCTGGAAACACCATATATTTT.